This TCR beta chain is drawn from a study of CD8 T cells in ankylosing spondylitis. This clonotype was picked up a small number of times. Its antigen is currently unknown. Study results and caveats: A TCR beta motif of eight or nine highly homologous variants seemed to mark ankylosing spondylitis blood.

This CDR3 is 16 amino acids long. Trimming at V came to 4 bases and at J to 7 bases, leaving 7 bases not matched to a gene. TCRdb reprocessed the 5' RACE reads with MiXCR, giving one entry per CDR3 protein. The sample shows 200,000 to 300,000 distinct CDR3 sequences, roughly 32% of them seen only once. Source material: blood, either unsorted or a sorted T cell fraction (not recorded which). The sequence came from a male donor with ankylosing spondylitis or in good health (not recorded which). The chain carries TRBV12-3 or TRBV12-4 and TRBJ2-2; TRBD2 matches 12 bases. For the CDR3, the DNA is TGTGCCAGCAGTTCCCCTAGCGGGGGGGATGGCGGGGAGCTGTTTTTT. Its translation: CASSSPSGGDGGELFF.